Presented here are 25 T cell receptor beta chains from one specimen sequenced in a study of blood T cell repertoires in COVID-19. Generated by immunoSEQ multiplex PCR, the TCRdb table keeps only in-frame clones and is missing some. The sample shows some 200,000 clones, 80% to 90% of them seen only once. Specimen: PBMCs or T cells enriched from blood (not recorded which). Receptors were obtained from a woman under 30 in a cohort exposed to, infected with or recovered from COVID-19 (not recorded which).

This clone was observed once. CDR3 protein: CASRTSPGVSNEQFF. The CDR3 DNA follows: TGTGCCAGCCGTACTTCCCCGGGAGTATCCAATGAGCAGTTCTTC. The V and J genes are TRBV27 and TRBJ2-1; maybe TRBD2 (6 bases). Germline V gene sequence: CDR1 MNHEY, CDR2 SMNVEV (reference sequence). V was pared by 8 bases and J by 6 bases, with 20 bases between. The CDR3 length is 15 residues.

CDR3 in DNA: TGTGCCAGCAGCCCCCGGACTGGTACCACAGATACGCAGTATTTT. Amino acids: CASSPRTGTTDTQYF. The V call is TRBV4-2, the J call TRBJ2-3; a weak D match, TRBD2 (5 bases). V gave up 4 bases and J gave up 2 bases, with 13 bases separating them. Germline V gene data show CDR1 as LGHNA and CDR2 as YNFKEQ. The CDR3 has 15 residues.

The chain recombines TRBV7-9 with TRBJ2-4; D uncertain. Germline CDR1 reads SEHNR; CDR2 reads FQNEAQ (reference sequence). This CDR3 has 14 residues. Trimming shortened V by 2 bases and J by 0 bases, and 5 bases separated the two germline ends. The CDR3 here is CASSLTVAKNIQYF. DNA of the CDR3: TGTGCCAGCAGCTTAACAGTAGCCAAAAACATTCAGTACTTC.

The chain carries TRBV9 and TRBJ1-2; maybe TRBD1 (5 bases). Germline V gene lookup returns CDR1 SGDLS and CDR2 YYNGEE. This CDR3 is 17 amino acids long. V was clipped by 0 bases and J by 6 bases, with 21 bases between them. The CDR3 nucleotides read TGTGCCAGCAGCGTAGAGGGCAGGGTGGCGTCGTCGGATGGCTACACCTTC. Protein: CASSVEGRVASSDGYTF. The complete variable domain, with remaining parts taken from reference TRBV9 and TRBJ1-2, reads DSGVTQTPKHLITATGQRVTLRCSPRSGDLSVYWYQQSLDQGLQFLIQYYNGEERAKGNILERFSAQQFPDLHSELNLSSLELGDSALYFCASSVEGRVASSDGYTFGSGTRLTVV.

The V gene is TRBV3-1 (or the pseudogene TRBV3-2), the J gene TRBJ1-1, with 8 bases that match TRBD1. Per germline, CDR1 LGHDT and CDR2 YNNKEL (reference sequence). The junction had 7 bases not matched to a gene; V was cut back by 0 bases and J by 10 bases. The CDR3 runs 14 residues. CDR3 coding DNA: TGTGCCAGCAGCCAAGATCTAACAGGGGGGGGAGCTTTCTTT. It translates to CASSQDLTGGGAFF.

This chain connects TRBV6-6 to TRBJ2-3, with 7 bases that match TRBD1. The length of the CDR3 is 17 residues. With V trimmed by 5 bases and J by 1 base, 12 bases remained unmatched. The germline V gene has CDR1 MNHNY and CDR2 SVGAGI (reference sequence). Here the CDR3 reads CASSLKGAGAGTDTQYF. The CDR3 DNA sequence: TGTGCCAGCAGTCTTAAGGGGGCAGGGGCTGGCACAGATACGCAGTATTTT.

This clone was seen more than once but under ten times. The chain has TRBV6-1 and TRBJ2-1, with D possibly matching TRBD2 (6 bases). The CDR3 loop spans 15 amino acids. Trimming removed 3 bases from V and 5 bases from J, with 14 bases in between. Germline CDR1 MNHNS, CDR2 SASEGT. The CDR3 nucleotides read TGTGCCAGCAGTGATGCGGGGCAACCCCACAATGAGCAGTTCTTC. Translated, it gives CASSDAGQPHNEQFF.

The V call is TRBV7-7, the J call TRBJ2-1; perhaps TRBD2 as D (7 bases). The CDR3 consists of 15 residues. Germline V lookup: CDR1 SSHAT, CDR2 FNYEAQ (reference sequence). V was trimmed by 6 bases and J by 5 bases, leaving 17 bases between them. Written as DNA, the CDR3 is TGTGCCAGCAGTCCAGTGGGGGGGGCCAACAATGAGCAGTTCTTC. Amino acids: CASSPVGGANNEQFF.

The genes are TRBV2 and TRBJ2-3, with unresolved D. The CDR3 spans 11 residues. With 3 bases removed from V and 11 bases from J, the gap between germline ends came to 9 bases. Per the germline V gene, CDR1 is SNHLY and CDR2 is FYNNEI. The CDR3 reads CASSDISKQYF. In DNA, the CDR3 is TGTGCCAGCAGTGACATCAGTAAGCAGTATTTT.

The gene calls are TRBV3-1 (or the pseudogene TRBV3-2) and TRBJ1-2; TRBD1 matches at 8 bases. Germline V gene sequence: CDR1 LGHDT, CDR2 YNNKEL (reference sequence). The CDR3 loop spans 14 amino acids. Trimming cost V 2 bases and J 7 bases; bases outside gene matches: 6. The CDR3 nucleotides are TGTGCCAGCAGCCAAATGGGACAGGTTATTGGCTACACCTTC. It is translated as CASSQMGQVIGYTF.

This chain links TRBV24-1 with TRBJ2-1; D may be TRBD2 (6 bases). The CDR3 contains 14 residues. From germline, CDR1 is KGHDR and CDR2 SFDVKD. Trimming shortened V by 5 bases and J by 9 bases, and 16 bases separated the two germline ends. CDR3 DNA: TGTGCCACCAGTGGTACTGGGGGGAAGGGTGAGCAGTTCTTC. Its protein is CATSGTGGKGEQFF.

The chain carries TRBV30 and TRBJ1-6; the D is unclear. This CDR3 has 12 residues. The V gene's germline CDR1 is GTSNPN and CDR2 SVGIG (reference sequence). The germline V and J ends were trimmed by 8 bases and 5 bases, with 10 bases remaining between them. CDR3 in amino acids: CAIGRDNSPLHF. CDR3 nucleotide sequence: TGTGCCATTGGGAGGGATAATTCACCCCTCCACTTT.

CDR3: CASSSPGQGKETQYF. As DNA, the CDR3 is TGTGCCAGCAGTTCGCCGGGACAGGGAAAAGAGACCCAGTACTTC. The chain employs TRBV28 and TRBJ2-5, with TRBD1 matching 9 bases. The CDR3 is 15 residues long. Germline values: CDR1 MDHEN, CDR2 SYDVKM. Trimming at V came to 4 bases and at J to 3 bases, leaving 6 bases not matched to a gene.

This clone has only a few counts. A junction end diverges from the germline sequence, so it may reflect a read error. The chain has TRBV7-7 and TRBJ2-5; 9 nucleotides line up with TRBD2. The CDR3 loop spans 15 amino acids. Germline CDR1 and CDR2: SSHAT and FNYEAQ (reference sequence). CDR3 DNA sequence: TGTGCTAGCAGCTTATACGCTAGCGGGGAAGAGACCCAGTACTTC. Translated, it gives CASSLYASGEETQYF. Together with reference TRBV7-7 and TRBJ2-5, the CDR3 gives the full variable domain: GAGVSQSPRYKVTKRGQDVTLRCDPISSHATLYWYQQALGQGPEFLTYFNYEAQPDKSGLPSDRFSAERPEGSISTLTIQRTEQRDSAMYRCASSLYASGEETQYFGPGTRLLVL.

This clone was seen only once. As DNA, the CDR3 is TGTGCCAGCAGTTACACAGGGACCTATGGCTACACCTTC. Its protein is CASSYTGTYGYTF. The V call is TRBV6-5, the J call TRBJ1-2; possibly TRBD1 for D (6 bases). The CDR3 spans 13 residues. From germline, CDR1 is MNHEY and CDR2 SVGAGI. Trimming took off 2 bases at V and 4 bases at J, with 8 bases between the two ends.

V usage is TRBV7-8 and J usage is TRBJ1-3; D is perhaps TRBD1 (6 bases). Germline V CDR1 and CDR2: SGHVS, FQNEAQ. The CDR3 length is 18 residues. Trimming shortened V by 7 bases and J by 0 bases, and 22 bases separated the two germline ends. This chain's CDR3 is CASTRGGGHLSSGNTIYF. CDR3 sequence (DNA): TGTGCCAGCACCCGAGGGGGGGGGCACTTAAGCTCTGGAAACACCATATATTTT.

V is TRBV9 and J is TRBJ1-1; no reliable D call. The CDR3 is made up of 14 amino acids. V was clipped by 1 base and J by 0 bases, with 7 bases between them. The germline V gene has CDR1 SGDLS and CDR2 YYNGEE. The CDR3 DNA follows: TGTGCCAGCAGCGTAAACACCCTGAACACTGAAGCTTTCTTT. This sequence encodes CASSVNTLNTEAFF.

The V gene is TRBV13, the J gene TRBJ1-1, with D possibly matching TRBD1 (5 bases). The CDR3 is made up of 15 amino acids. V was cut by 5 bases and J by 4 bases, with 17 bases left in between. Per germline, CDR1 PRHDT and CDR2 FYEKMQ (reference sequence). The CDR3 coding sequence is TGTGCCAGCAGCCCACGTGGGGAGGGACTCACTGAAGCTTTCTTT. As protein: CASSPRGEGLTEAFF.

The chain has TRBV5-8 and TRBJ2-2; 8 positions agree with TRBD1. The germline gives CDR1 SGHTS, CDR2 YDEGEE. This CDR3 has 15 amino acids. J gave up 5 bases and V 2 bases, and 5 bases lay outside the gene matches. In DNA, the CDR3 is TGTGCCAGCAGCTTCCAGGGGGCTGTGACCGGGGAGCTGTTTTTT. It encodes CASSFQGAVTGELFF. The complete variable domain, with remaining parts taken from reference TRBV5-8 and TRBJ2-2, reads EAGVTQSPTHLIKTRGQQATLRCSPISGHTSVYWYQQALGLGLQFLLWYDEGEERNRGNFPPRFSGRQFPNYSSELNVNALELEDSALYLCASSFQGAVTGELFFGEGSRLTVL.

This clone was detected only once. V gene TRBV7-3 combines with J gene TRBJ2-3; TRBD1 might be the D (5 bases). CDR1 is SGHTA and CDR2 is FQGTGA in the germline V gene. Trimming shortened V by 3 bases and J by 4 bases, and 8 bases separated the two germline ends. The CDR3 length is 13 residues. The CDR3 region is CASSFRVADTQYF. The DNA for the CDR3 is TGTGCCAGCAGCTTCAGGGTGGCAGATACGCAGTATTTT. Full variable domain (missing parts from reference TRBV7-3 and TRBJ2-3): GAGVSQTPSNKVTEKGKYVELRCDPISGHTALYWYRQSLGQGPEFLIYFQGTGAADDSGLPNDRFFAVRPEGSVSTLKIQRTERGDSAVYLCASSFRVADTQYFGPGTRLTVL.

The genes are TRBV7-2 and TRBJ2-5, with 9 positions matching TRBD1. CDR1 SGHTA and CDR2 FQGNSA come from the germline V gene. This CDR3 has 15 amino acids. The J segment lost 6 bases and the V segment lost 2 bases, leaving 7 bases of the junction unmatched. For the CDR3, the DNA is TGTGCCAGCAGCTTACAAGGACAGGGGTTCCAGACCCAGTACTTC. It yields the protein CASSLQGQGFQTQYF.

This chain joins TRBV3-1 (or the pseudogene TRBV3-2) and TRBJ1-4; D call uncertain. The germline V and J ends were trimmed by 3 bases and 5 bases, with 13 bases remaining between them. The CDR3 is 15 residues long. Germline CDR1 is LGHDT and CDR2 is YNNKEL (reference sequence). The CDR3 DNA sequence: TGTGCCAGCAGCCATACAAAGGCGGCAAATGAAAAACTGTTTTTT. Its translation: CASSHTKAANEKLFF.

V is TRBV6-1 and J is TRBJ2-1; 9 positions agree with TRBD2. The V gene end was trimmed by 2 bases and the J gene end by 10 bases; junction bases not matched to a gene: 9. The germline V gene has CDR1 MNHNS and CDR2 SASEGT. The CDR3 is 15 residues long. CDR3 sequence reads: CASSEPQGLAREQFF. The CDR3 DNA follows: TGTGCCAGCAGTGAACCCCAGGGACTAGCTCGAGAGCAGTTCTTC.

This rearrangement joins TRBV5-4 to TRBJ2-2, with a possible D match to TRBD1 (6 bases). V was cut by 2 bases and J by 3 bases, with 11 bases left in between. The CDR3 covers 15 residues. CDR1 SGHNT and CDR2 YYREEE come from the germline V gene (reference sequence). This chain's CDR3 is CASSLPTGDTGELFF. For the CDR3, the DNA is TGTGCCAGCAGCTTACCGACAGGCGACACCGGGGAGCTGTTTTTT.

The rearrangement joins TRBV30 to TRBJ1-3; the D is unclear. There are 15 residues in the CDR3. Germline CDR1 is GTSNPN and CDR2 is SVGIG (reference sequence). Trimming pared 0 bases from V and 0 bases from J, leaving 9 bases between. The CDR3 region is CAWSVTVSSGNTIYF. Written as DNA, the CDR3 is TGTGCCTGGAGTGTCACGGTCTCCTCTGGAAACACCATATATTTT.